Listed below are T cell receptor beta chains from one sample, sequenced in a study of cytomegalovirus exposure and HLA in healthy donors. The repertoire was sequenced with immunoSEQ multiplex PCR; TCRdb's copy has only in-frame clones and lacks some. The table shows over 150,000 clones, with approximately 80% occurring only once. The sequencing sample was made of PBMCs. These receptors came from a male donor in good health and CMV-seronegative. The CDR3 runs from the conserved cysteine through the conserved F or W. A D gene is named only where the DNA matches it firmly. The size of a clone is reported for some rows only, either as once, few or many, or as a class for expanded clones.

abundance | d_gene | j_gene | v_gene | CDR3aa | CDR3nt
few | . | TRBJ2-4 | TRBV6-1 | CASSEGGDRLQYF | TGTGCCAGCAGCGAAGGGGGGGACAGGCTTCAGTACTTC
few | TRBD2 | TRBJ2-1 | TRBV7-9 | CASSYSGENEQFF | TGTGCCAGCAGCTATAGCGGGGAGAATGAGCAGTTCTTC
few | TRBD1 | TRBJ1-1 | TRBV6-5 | CASSRTGTENTEAFF | TGTGCCAGCAGCAGAACCGGGACAGAGAACACTGAAGCTTTCTTT
. | TRBD1 | TRBJ1-5 | TRBV5-5 | CASSRIPGQGSSQPQHF | TGTGCCAGCAGCCGAATCCCGGGACAGGGGTCCAGTCAGCCCCAGCATTTT
. | . | TRBJ2-5 | TRBV7-9 | CASSEGGSLETQYF | TGTGCCAGCAGCGAGGGGGGGAGTCTGGAGACCCAGTACTTC
. | . | TRBJ2-7 | TRBV7-2 | CASSFGSQGFGEQYF | TGTGCCAGCAGCTTCGGTTCGCAGGGTTTCGGCGAGCAGTACTTC
. | . | TRBJ2-5 | TRBV2 | CASSVRATYQETQYF | TGTGCCAGCAGTGTTAGAGCTACGTACCAAGAGACCCAGTACTTC
. | . | TRBJ2-7 | TRBV21-1 | CASSKRGGLWSYEQYF | TGTGCCAGCAGCAAAAGGGGGGGACTCTGGTCCTACGAGCAGTACTTC
. | . | TRBJ1-6 | TRBV5-8 | CASSLRAYNSPLHF | TGTGCCAGCAGCTTAAGAGCTTATAATTCACCCCTCCACTTT
. | TRBD1 | TRBJ1-5 | TRBV10-3 | CATGQADNQPQHF | TGTGCCACTGGACAGGCCGACAATCAGCCCCAGCATTTT
. | . | TRBJ2-7 | TRBV28 | CASSSSMGPNEQYF | TGTGCCAGCAGTTCGTCTATGGGCCCTAACGAGCAGTACTTC
. | TRBD1 | TRBJ1-2 | TRBV5-6 | CASTAPRRGRDRYGYTF | TGTGCCAGCACCGCACCGCGCCGGGGCAGGGACAGGTATGGCTACACCTTC
few | . | TRBJ1-1 | TRBV6-1 | CASSEKEYTEAFF | TGTGCCAGCAGTGAAAAGGAGTACACTGAAGCTTTCTTT
. | TRBD1 | TRBJ2-5 | TRBV7-6 | CASSLRQGQETQYF | TGTGCCAGCAGCCTCCGACAGGGCCAAGAGACCCAGTACTTC
. | TRBD2 | TRBJ2-3 | TRBV7-6 | CASSLGAGGGISTDTQYF | TGTGCCAGCAGCTTAGGAGCGGGCGGGGGTATAAGCACAGATACGCAGTATTTT
. | . | TRBJ1-1 | TRBV7-9 | CASSPRQVTSDTEAFF | TGTGCCAGCAGCCCACGACAGGTTACGAGTGACACTGAAGCTTTCTTT
. | . | TRBJ2-7 | TRBV7-2 | CASSPTVYEQYF | TGTGCCAGCAGCCCAACTGTTTACGAGCAGTACTTC
few | TRBD1 | TRBJ1-4 | TRBV7-2 | CASSLAGQGISGEKLFF | TGTGCCAGCAGCTTAGCGGGACAGGGTATCTCTGGGGAAAAACTGTTTTTT
once | TRBD2 | TRBJ2-5 | TRBV27 | CASRLAGDRDPSQETQYF | TGTGCCAGCAGATTGGCGGGGGACCGGGACCCGAGCCAAGAGACCCAGTACTTC
few | . | TRBJ2-7 | TRBV6-1 | CASSEEGPNYEQYF | TGTGCCAGCAGTGAAGAGGGGCCAAACTACGAGCAGTACTTC
. | TRBD1 | TRBJ2-3 | TRBV12-5 | CASGLGTGYRTDTQYF | TGTGCTAGTGGTTTGGGGACAGGATACCGCACAGATACGCAGTATTTT
few | TRBD2 | TRBJ2-7 | TRBV7-9 | CASSPGVAGSYEQYF | TGTGCCAGCAGCCCCGGGGTAGCGGGATCCTACGAGCAGTACTTC
. | . | TRBJ1-5 | TRBV5-7 | CASSFSVYSNQPQHF | TGTGCCAGCAGCTTCTCTGTCTATAGCAATCAGCCCCAGCATTTT
. | . | TRBJ1-2 | TRBV6-5 | CASSLGLNYGYTF | TGTGCCAGCAGCCTCGGACTTAACTATGGCTACACCTTC
. | TRBD1 | TRBJ1-1 | TRBV7-6 | CASSPGTGGADTEAFF | TGTGCCAGCAGCCCCGGGACAGGGGGAGCGGACACTGAAGCTTTCTTT
. | . | TRBJ2-7 | TRBV7-9 | CASTETSGEQYF | TGTGCCAGCACCGAGACTTCTGGGGAGCAGTACTTC
. | TRBD2 | TRBJ2-1 | TRBV5-1 | CASSSAGTSGRNYNEQFF | TGCGCCAGCAGCTCAGCCGGGACTAGCGGGAGGAACTACAATGAGCAGTTCTTC
. | . | TRBJ2-5 | TRBV6-5 | CASRPAKDIQTQYF | TGTGCCAGCAGGCCCGCCAAGGACATTCAGACCCAGTACTTC
. | . | TRBJ2-3 | TRBV7-8 | CASSQPNSWGGTDTQYF | TGTGCCAGCAGCCAACCTAATTCTTGGGGGGGCACAGATACGCAGTATTTT
. | TRBD1 | TRBJ1-2 | TRBV30 | CAWRDRDAGGYTF | TGTGCCTGGAGAGACAGGGATGCGGGAGGCTACACCTTC
. | TRBD2 | TRBJ2-5 | TRBV5-8 | CASSLRAGGRSETQYF | TGTGCCAGCAGCTTGAGGGCGGGGGGGAGATCAGAGACCCAGTACTTC
few | TRBD1 | TRBJ1-5 | TRBV11-2 | CASSLQGTGDQPQHF | TGTGCCAGCAGCTTACAGGGGACAGGGGATCAGCCCCAGCATTTT
. | TRBD1 | TRBJ1-2 | TRBV4-3 | CASSQGAQGNYGYTF | TGCGCCAGCAGCCAAGGTGCACAGGGGAACTATGGCTACACCTTC
. | TRBD1 | TRBJ1-6 | TRBV2 | CASSEDRGSSPLHF | TGTGCCAGCAGTGAAGACAGGGGTTCCTCACCCCTCCACTTT
few | . | TRBJ1-1 | TRBV30 | CAWMQTAGTFF | TGTGCCTGGATGCAGACCGCGGGAACTTTCTTT
. | TRBD1 | TRBJ2-7 | TRBV10-3 | CAISERKPGQGLGEQYF | TGTGCCATCAGTGAACGAAAACCGGGACAGGGGTTGGGCGAGCAGTACTTC
. | TRBD1 | TRBJ2-2 | TRBV9 | CASSLGQGAGTGELFF | TGTGCCAGCAGCTTGGGACAGGGGGCAGGCACCGGGGAGCTGTTTTTT
. | . | TRBJ2-7 | TRBV7-9 | CASSLIQGEQYF | TGTGCCAGCAGCTTAATCCAGGGCGAGCAGTACTTC
. | TRBD2 | TRBJ2-7 | TRBV28 | CASPSGAGALHYEQYF | TGTGCCAGCCCTTCAGGAGCGGGAGCCCTCCACTACGAGCAGTACTTC
once | TRBD2 | TRBJ2-7 | TRBV4-1 | CASSLLPTSGFSYEQYF | TGCGCCAGCAGCCTTTTACCCACTAGCGGGTTTTCCTACGAGCAGTACTTC
. | TRBD2 | TRBJ2-7 | TRBV18 | CASSPRVTTSGSYEQYF | TGTGCCAGCTCACCACGGGTCACGACTAGCGGATCCTACGAGCAGTACTTC
. | TRBD2 | TRBJ2-7 | TRBV25-1 | CASSEGLAGEREQYF | TGTGCCAGCAGTGAAGGACTAGCGGGGGAAAGGGAGCAGTACTTC
. | . | TRBJ2-7 | TRBV28 | CASSLVRGSEQYF | TGTGCCAGCAGTTTAGTTAGGGGTAGCGAGCAGTACTTC
. | . | TRBJ1-3 | TRBV30 | CAWTGSGNTIYF | TGTGCCTGGACAGGGTCTGGAAACACCATATATTTT
few | . | TRBJ1-2 | TRBV29-1 | CSVRQSLGYTF | TGCAGCGTTAGACAGTCCCTCGGCTACACCTTC
. | TRBD1 | TRBJ2-7 | TRBV11-1 | CASSTRTGGTYEQYF | TGTGCCAGCAGCACCCGGACAGGGGGCACCTACGAGCAGTACTTC
. | . | TRBJ2-1 | TRBV19 | CASSIGGQAGQQFF | TGTGCCAGTAGTATCGGGGGACAAGCGGGACAGCAGTTCTTC
few | . | TRBJ2-1 | TRBV28 | CASSHHMNSYNEQFF | TGTGCCAGCAGCCATCACATGAACTCCTACAATGAGCAGTTCTTC
. | . | TRBJ2-1 | TRBV28 | CASSLSQEQFF | TGTGCCAGCAGTTTATCACAGGAGCAGTTCTTC
. | TRBD1 | TRBJ2-7 | TRBV9 | CASSAGTDVGEQYF | TGTGCCAGCAGCGCCGGGACAGATGTGGGAGAGCAGTACTTC
. | . | TRBJ2-3 | TRBV5-1 | CASSRVGGPSTDTQYF | TGCGCCAGCAGCCGCGTCGGGGGGCCTAGCACAGATACGCAGTATTTT
few | TRBD1 | TRBJ2-6 | TRBV7-9 | CASSFELPTWDRDANVLTF | TGTGCCAGCAGCTTCGAACTTCCAACCTGGGACAGGGACGCCAACGTCCTGACTTTC
. | TRBD1 | TRBJ1-2 | TRBV29-1 | CSVDPPRGQGGYGYTF | TGCAGCGTTGATCCCCCCCGGGGACAGGGAGGTTATGGCTACACCTTC
. | TRBD1 | TRBJ1-2 | TRBV28 | CASSWGQGYGYTF | TGTGCCAGCAGTTGGGGACAGGGCTATGGCTACACCTTC